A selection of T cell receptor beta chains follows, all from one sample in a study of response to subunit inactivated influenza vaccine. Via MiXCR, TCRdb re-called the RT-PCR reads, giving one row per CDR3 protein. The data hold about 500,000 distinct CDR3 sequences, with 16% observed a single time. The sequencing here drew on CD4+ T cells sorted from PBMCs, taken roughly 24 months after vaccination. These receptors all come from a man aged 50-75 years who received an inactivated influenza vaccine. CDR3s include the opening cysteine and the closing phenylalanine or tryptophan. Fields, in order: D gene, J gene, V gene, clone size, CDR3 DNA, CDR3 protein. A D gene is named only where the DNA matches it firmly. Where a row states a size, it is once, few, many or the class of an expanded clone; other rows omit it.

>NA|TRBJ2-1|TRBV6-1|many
TGTGCCAGCAGTGAAGAGGACTTGCAGTTCTTC
CASSEEDLQFF
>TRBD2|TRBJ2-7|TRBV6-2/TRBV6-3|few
TGTGCCAGCAGATCCTTGACTAGCGGGGTGTACGAGCAGTACTTC
CASRSLTSGVYEQYF
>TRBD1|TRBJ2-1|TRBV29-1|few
TGCAGCGGTAGGGGCAGGGGGTCCTACAATGAGCAGTTCTTC
CSGRGRGSYNEQFF
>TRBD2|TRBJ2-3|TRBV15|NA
TGTGCCACCAGCCGGGGCGGGACTAGCGGGAAAACAGATACGCAGTATTTT
CATSRGGTSGKTDTQYF
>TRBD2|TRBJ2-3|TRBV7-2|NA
TGTGCCAGCAGCCGCCTAAGCGGGGGTACAGATACGCAGTATTTT
CASSRLSGGTDTQYF
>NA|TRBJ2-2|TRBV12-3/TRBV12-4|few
TGTGCCAGCAGTTTAGTTGGGCCTCAAACCGGGGAGCTGTTTTTT
CASSLVGPQTGELFF
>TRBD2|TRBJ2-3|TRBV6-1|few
TGTGCCAGCAGGCCCGGGGGAAGCGGGGGTCCTGGGGGCACAGATACGCAGTATTTT
CASRPGGSGGPGGTDTQYF
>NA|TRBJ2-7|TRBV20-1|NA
TGCAGTGCCAGAAGCCCTGGGGGCTACGGGCCCTACGAGCAGTACTTC
CSARSPGGYGPYEQYF
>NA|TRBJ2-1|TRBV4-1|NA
TGCGCCAGCCTAGGTGGTTCGGGGGCAAACAATGAGCAGTTCTTC
CASLGGSGANNEQFF
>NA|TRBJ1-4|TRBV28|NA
TGTGCCAGCAGTTCCCAAGGAGGGGCTAATGAAAAACTGTTTTTT
CASSSQGGANEKLFF
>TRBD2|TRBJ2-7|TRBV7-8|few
TGTGCCAGCAGCTTGCAAGGCGGGGGGCACTACGAGCAGTACTTC
CASSLQGGGHYEQYF
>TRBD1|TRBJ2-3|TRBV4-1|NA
TGCGCCAGCAGCCCCCGGGACAGGGGGCGCGGCACAGATACGCAGTATTTT
CASSPRDRGRGTDTQYF
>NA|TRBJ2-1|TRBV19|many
TGTGCCAGTAGTATCGTGCTCATGGGCGATGAGCAGTTCTTC
CASSIVLMGDEQFF
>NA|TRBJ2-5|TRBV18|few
TGTGCCAGCTCACCTAACCGACAGGCCCAAGAGACCCAGTACTTC
CASSPNRQAQETQYF
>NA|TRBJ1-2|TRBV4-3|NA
TGCGCCAGCAGCCAAGATTATGACCCATATGGCTACACCTTC
CASSQDYDPYGYTF
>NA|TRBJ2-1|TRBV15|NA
TGTGCCACCAGCAGAGGGAACAGCAATGAGCAGTTCTTC
CATSRGNSNEQFF
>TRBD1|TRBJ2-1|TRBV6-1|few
TGTGCCAGCAGTGTACAGGGGTGGAATGAGCAGTTCTTC
CASSVQGWNEQFF
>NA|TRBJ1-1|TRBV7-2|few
TGTGCCAGCAGCCTAAACCGCGACAGTGAAGCTTTCTTT
CASSLNRDSEAFF
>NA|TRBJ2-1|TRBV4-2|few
TGTGCCAGCAGCCAAGATCTGTCTAACCGCGGGAATGAGCAGTTCTTC
CASSQDLSNRGNEQFF
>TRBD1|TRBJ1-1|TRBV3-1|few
TGTGCCAGCAGCCAGACGGGTGGGACAGGTGACACTGAAGCTTTCTTT
CASSQTGGTGDTEAFF